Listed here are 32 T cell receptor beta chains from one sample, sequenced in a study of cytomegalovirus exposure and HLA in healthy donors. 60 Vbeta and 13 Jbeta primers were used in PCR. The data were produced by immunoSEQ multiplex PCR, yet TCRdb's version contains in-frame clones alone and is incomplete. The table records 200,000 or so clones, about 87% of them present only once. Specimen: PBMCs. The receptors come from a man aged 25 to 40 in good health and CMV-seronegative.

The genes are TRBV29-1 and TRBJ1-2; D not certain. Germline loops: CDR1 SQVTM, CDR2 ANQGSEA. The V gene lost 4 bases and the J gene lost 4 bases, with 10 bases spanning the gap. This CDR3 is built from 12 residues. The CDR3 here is CSVGAGSYGYTF. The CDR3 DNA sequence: TGCAGCGTTGGGGCAGGAAGCTATGGCTACACCTTC.

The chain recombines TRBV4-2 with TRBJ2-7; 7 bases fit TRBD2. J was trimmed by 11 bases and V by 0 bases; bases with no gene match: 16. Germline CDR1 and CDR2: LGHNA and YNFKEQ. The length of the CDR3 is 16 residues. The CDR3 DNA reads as TGTGCCAGCAGCCAAGAAGGAAGCGGGCTAGCGGCTGGAGAGTACTTC. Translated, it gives CASSQEGSGLAAGEYF.

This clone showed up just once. CDR3 DNA sequence: TGTGCCAGCAGCAGACAGGTGAACACTGAAGCTTTCTTT. This codes for CASSRQVNTEAFF. The chain recombines TRBV2 with TRBJ1-1; tentatively, D is TRBD1 (6 bases). Germline CDR1 is SNHLY and CDR2 is FYNNEI. The CDR3 is 13 amino acids. V was trimmed by 6 bases and J by 0 bases, leaving 8 bases between them.

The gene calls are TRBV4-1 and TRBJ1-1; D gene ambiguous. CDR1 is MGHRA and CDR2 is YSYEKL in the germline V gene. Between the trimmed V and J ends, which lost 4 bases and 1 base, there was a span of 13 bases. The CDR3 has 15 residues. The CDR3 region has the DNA TGCGCCAGCAGCCCGGTGCGTGGGAGGAACACTGAAGCTTTCTTT. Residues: CASSPVRGRNTEAFF.

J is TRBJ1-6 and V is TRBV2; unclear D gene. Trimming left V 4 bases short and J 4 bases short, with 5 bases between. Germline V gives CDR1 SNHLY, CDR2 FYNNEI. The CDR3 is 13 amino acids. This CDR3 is CASSGLYNSPLHF. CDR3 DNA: TGTGCCAGCAGTGGTTTATATAATTCACCCCTCCACTTT.

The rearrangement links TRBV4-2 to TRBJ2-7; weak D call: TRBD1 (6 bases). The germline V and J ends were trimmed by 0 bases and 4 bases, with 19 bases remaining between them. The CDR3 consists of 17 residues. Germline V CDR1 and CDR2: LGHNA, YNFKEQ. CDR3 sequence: CASSQDGGLTGSYEQYF. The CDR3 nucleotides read TGTGCCAGCAGCCAAGATGGGGGCCTGACAGGTTCATACGAGCAGTACTTC.

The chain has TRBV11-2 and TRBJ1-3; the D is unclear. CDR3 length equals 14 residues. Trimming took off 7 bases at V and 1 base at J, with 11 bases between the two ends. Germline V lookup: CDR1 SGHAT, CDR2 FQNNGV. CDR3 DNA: TGTGCCAGCACCGGGGTGAGGTCTGGAAACACCATATATTTT. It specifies CASTGVRSGNTIYF.

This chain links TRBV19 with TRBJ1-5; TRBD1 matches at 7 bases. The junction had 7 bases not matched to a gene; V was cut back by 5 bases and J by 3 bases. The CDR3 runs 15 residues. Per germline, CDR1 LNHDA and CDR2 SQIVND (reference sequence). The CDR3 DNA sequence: TGTGCCAGTAGTTATGACAGGGCCTTCAATCAGCCCCAGCATTTT. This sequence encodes CASSYDRAFNQPQHF. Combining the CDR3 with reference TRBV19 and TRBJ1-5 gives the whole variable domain DGGITQSPKYLFRKEGQNVTLSCEQNLNHDAMYWYRQDPGQGLRLIYYSQIVNDFQKGDIAEGYSVSREKKESFPLTVTSAQKNPTAFYLCASSYDRAFNQPQHFGDGTRLSIL.

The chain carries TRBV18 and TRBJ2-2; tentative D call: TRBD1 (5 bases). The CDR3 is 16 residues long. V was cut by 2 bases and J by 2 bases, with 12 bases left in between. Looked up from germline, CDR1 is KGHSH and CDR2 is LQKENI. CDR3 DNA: TGTGCCAGCTCACCAAGGCAGGGCGTTAACACCGGGGAGCTGTTTTTT. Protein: CASSPRQGVNTGELFF.

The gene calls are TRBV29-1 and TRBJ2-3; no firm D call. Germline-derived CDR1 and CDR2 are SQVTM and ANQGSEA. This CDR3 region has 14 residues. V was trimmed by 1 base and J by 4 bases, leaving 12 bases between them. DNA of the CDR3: TGCAGCGTTGAAGGTCGAGGTAACCCAGATACGCAGTATTTT. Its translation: CSVEGRGNPDTQYF.

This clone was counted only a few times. The CDR3 here is CAWSQGAAVSLFF. In nucleotides, the CDR3 is TGTGCCTGGAGCCAGGGGGCTGCTGTCTCACTGTTTTTT. The chain combines TRBV30 with TRBJ1-4, with 8 bases aligning to TRBD1. The CDR3 sequence is 13 residues long. The germline V gene encodes CDR1 GTSNPN and CDR2 SVGIG (reference sequence). Germline trimming cut 3 bases from V and 13 bases from J; bases unmatched to any gene: 10.

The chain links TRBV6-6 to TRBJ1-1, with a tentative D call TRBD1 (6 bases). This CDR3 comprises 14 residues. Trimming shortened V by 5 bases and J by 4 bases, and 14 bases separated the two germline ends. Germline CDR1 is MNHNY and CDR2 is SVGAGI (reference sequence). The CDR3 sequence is CASSIQGGGTEAFF. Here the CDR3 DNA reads TGTGCCAGCAGTATACAGGGCGGGGGCACTGAAGCTTTCTTT.

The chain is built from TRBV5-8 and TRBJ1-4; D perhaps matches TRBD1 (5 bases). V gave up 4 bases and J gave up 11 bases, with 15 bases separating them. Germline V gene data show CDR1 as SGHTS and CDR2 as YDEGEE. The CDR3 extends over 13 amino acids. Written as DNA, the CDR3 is TGTGCCAGCAGCCCTGGGGCCGAAGGGAAACTGTTTTTT. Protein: CASSPGAEGKLFF.

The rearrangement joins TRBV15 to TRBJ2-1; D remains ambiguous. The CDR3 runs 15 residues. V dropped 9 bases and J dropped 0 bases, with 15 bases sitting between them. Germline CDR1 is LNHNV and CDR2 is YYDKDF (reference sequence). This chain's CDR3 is CATRSSPGSYNEQFF. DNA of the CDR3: TGTGCCACTCGAAGTTCCCCAGGCTCCTACAATGAGCAGTTCTTC.

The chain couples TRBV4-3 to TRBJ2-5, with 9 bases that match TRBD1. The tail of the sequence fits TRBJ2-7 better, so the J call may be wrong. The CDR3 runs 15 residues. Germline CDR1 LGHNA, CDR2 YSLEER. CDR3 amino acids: CASSQDGTGLYEQYF. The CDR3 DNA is TGCGCCAGCAGCCAAGATGGGACAGGGCTCTACGAGCAGTACTTC.

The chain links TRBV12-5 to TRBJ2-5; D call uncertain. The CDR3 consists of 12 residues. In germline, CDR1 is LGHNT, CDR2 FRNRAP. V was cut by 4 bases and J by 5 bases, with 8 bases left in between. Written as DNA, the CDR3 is TGTGCTAGTGGTTCCCAAGCCGAGACCCAGTACTTC. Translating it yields CASGSQAETQYF. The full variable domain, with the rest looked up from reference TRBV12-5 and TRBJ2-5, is DARVTQTPRHKVTEMGQEVTMRCQPILGHNTVFWYRQTMMQGLELLAYFRNRAPLDDSGMPKDRFSAEMPDATLATLKIQPSEPRDSAVYFCASGSQAETQYFGPGTRLLVL.

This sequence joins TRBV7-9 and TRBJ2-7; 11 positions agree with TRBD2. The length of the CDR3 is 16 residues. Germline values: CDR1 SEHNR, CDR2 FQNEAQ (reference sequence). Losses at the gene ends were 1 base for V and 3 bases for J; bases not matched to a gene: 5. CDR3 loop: CASSLGPGTSGYEQYF. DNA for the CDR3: TGTGCCAGCAGCTTAGGCCCTGGGACTAGCGGCTACGAGCAGTACTTC.

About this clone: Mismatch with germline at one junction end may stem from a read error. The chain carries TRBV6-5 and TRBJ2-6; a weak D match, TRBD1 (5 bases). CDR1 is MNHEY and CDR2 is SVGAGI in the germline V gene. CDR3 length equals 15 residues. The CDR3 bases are TGTGCCAGCACTCTAGGCAGAACTGGGGCCAACGGCCTGACTTTC. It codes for CASTLGRTGANGLTF.

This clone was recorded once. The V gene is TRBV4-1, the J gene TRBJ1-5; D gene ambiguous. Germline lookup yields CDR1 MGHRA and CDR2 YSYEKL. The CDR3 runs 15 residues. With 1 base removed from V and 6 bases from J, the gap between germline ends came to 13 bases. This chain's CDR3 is CASSQGTLISQPQHF. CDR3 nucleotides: TGCGCCAGCAGCCAAGGCACACTAATCAGTCAGCCCCAGCATTTT.

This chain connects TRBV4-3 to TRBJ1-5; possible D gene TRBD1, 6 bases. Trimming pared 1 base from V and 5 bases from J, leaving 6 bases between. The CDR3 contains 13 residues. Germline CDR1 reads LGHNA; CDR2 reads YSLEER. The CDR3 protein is CASSQGTDQPQHF. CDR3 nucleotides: TGCGCCAGCAGCCAAGGGACAGATCAGCCCCAGCATTTT.

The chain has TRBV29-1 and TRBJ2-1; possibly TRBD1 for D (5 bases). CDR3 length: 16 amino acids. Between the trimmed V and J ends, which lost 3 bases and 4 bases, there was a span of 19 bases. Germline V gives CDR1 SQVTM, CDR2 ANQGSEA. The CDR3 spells CSVDNPTGPLYNEQFF. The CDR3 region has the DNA TGCAGCGTTGATAATCCCACAGGCCCTTTATACAATGAGCAGTTCTTC.

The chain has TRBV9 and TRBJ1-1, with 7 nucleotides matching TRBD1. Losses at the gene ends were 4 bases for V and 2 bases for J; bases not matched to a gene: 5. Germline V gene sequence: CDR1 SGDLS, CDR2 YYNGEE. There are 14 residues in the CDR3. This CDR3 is CASSPHRGNTEAFF. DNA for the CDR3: TGTGCCAGCAGCCCCCACAGGGGCAACACTGAAGCTTTCTTT. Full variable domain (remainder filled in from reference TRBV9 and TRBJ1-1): DSGVTQTPKHLITATGQRVTLRCSPRSGDLSVYWYQQSLDQGLQFLIQYYNGEERAKGNILERFSAQQFPDLHSELNLSSLELGDSALYFCASSPHRGNTEAFFGQGTRLTVV.

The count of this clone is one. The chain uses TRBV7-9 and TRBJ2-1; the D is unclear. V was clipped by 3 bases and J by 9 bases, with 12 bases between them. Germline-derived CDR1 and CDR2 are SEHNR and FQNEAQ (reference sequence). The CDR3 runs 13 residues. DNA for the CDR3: TGTGCCAGCAGCTTGATGCCCTCCAGTGAGCAGTTCTTC. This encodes CASSLMPSSEQFF.

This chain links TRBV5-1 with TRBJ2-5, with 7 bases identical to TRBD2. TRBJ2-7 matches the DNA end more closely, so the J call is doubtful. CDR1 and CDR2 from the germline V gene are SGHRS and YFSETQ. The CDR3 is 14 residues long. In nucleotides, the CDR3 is TGCGCCAGCAGCTTGGAACTAGCGAGCTACGAGCAGTACTTC. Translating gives CASSLELASYEQYF.

CDR3 nucleotides: TGCGCCAGCAGCCCCGGGACAGGGGTCTACGGGACCTACAATGAGCAGTTCTTC. Translation: CASSPGTGVYGTYNEQFF. The chain couples TRBV5-1 to TRBJ2-1, with 10 bases identical to TRBD1. Germline CDR1 SGHRS, CDR2 YFSETQ. With V trimmed by 4 bases and J by 2 bases, 12 bases remained unmatched. This CDR3 is built from 18 residues.

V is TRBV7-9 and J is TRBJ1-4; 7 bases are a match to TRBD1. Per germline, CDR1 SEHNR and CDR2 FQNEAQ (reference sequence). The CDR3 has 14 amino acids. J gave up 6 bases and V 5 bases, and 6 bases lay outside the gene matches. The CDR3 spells CASSTGQVYEKLFF. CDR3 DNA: TGTGCCAGCAGCACAGGACAGGTGTATGAAAAACTGTTTTTT.

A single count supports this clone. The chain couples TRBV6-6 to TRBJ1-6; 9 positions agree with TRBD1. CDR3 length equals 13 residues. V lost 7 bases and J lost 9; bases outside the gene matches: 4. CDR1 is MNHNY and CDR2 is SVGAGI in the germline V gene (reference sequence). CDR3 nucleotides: TGTGCCAGCACCTCGACAGGGGGTTCACCCCTCCACTTT. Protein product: CASTSTGGSPLHF.

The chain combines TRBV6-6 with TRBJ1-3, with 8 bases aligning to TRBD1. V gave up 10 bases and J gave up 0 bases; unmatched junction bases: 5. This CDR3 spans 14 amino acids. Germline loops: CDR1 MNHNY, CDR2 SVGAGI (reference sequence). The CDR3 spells CATRTGSSGNTIYF. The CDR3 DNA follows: TGTGCCACCAGGACAGGGAGCTCTGGAAACACCATATATTTT.

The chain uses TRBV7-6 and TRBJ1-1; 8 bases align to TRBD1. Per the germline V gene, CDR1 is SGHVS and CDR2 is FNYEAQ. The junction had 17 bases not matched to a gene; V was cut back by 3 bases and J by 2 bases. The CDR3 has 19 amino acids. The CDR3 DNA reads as TGTGCCAGCAGCTTCCCGGGGGGACAGGCGGAGTCCAAAAACACTGAAGCTTTCTTT. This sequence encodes CASSFPGGQAESKNTEAFF. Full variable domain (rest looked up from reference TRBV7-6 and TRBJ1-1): GAGVSQSPRYKVTKRGQDVALRCDPISGHVSLYWYRQALGQGPEFLTYFNYEAQQDKSGLPNDRFSAERPEGSISTLTIQRTEQRDSAMYRCASSFPGGQAESKNTEAFFGQGTRLTVV.

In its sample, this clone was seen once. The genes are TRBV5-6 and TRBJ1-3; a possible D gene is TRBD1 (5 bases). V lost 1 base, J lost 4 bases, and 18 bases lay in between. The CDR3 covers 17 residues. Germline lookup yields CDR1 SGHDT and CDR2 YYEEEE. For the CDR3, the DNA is TGTGCCAGCAGCTTGATAGGGGTTGGCGTTAGCGGAAACACCATATATTTT. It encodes CASSLIGVGVSGNTIYF.

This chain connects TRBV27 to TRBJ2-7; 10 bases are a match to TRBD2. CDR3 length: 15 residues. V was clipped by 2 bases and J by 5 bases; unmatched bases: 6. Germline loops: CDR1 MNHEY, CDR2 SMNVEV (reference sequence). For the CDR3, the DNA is TGTGCCAGCAGTTTAGAGCGGGGGGGCCTCGACGAGCAGTACTTC. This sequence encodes CASSLERGGLDEQYF.

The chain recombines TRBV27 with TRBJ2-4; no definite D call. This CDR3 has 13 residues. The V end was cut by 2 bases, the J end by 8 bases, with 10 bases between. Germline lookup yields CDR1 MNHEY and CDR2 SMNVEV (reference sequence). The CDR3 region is CASSLGLRYIQYF. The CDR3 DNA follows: TGTGCCAGCAGTTTAGGCTTGCGGTACATTCAGTACTTC.